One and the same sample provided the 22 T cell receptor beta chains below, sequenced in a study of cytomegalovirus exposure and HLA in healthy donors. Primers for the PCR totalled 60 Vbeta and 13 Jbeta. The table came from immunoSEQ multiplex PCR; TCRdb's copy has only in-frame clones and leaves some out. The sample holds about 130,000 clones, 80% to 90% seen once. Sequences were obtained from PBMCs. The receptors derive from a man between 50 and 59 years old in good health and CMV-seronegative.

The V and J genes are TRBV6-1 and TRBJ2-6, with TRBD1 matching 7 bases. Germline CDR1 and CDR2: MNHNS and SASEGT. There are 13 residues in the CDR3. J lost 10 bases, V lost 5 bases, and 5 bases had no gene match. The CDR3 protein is CASSKQGRNVLTF. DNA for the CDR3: TGTGCCAGCAGTAAACAGGGGCGGAACGTCCTGACTTTC.

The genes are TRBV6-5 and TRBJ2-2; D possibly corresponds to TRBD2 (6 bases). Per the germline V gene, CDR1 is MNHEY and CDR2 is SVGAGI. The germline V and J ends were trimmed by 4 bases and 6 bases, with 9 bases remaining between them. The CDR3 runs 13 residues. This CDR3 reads CASSSRGSGELFF. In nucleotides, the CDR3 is TGTGCCAGCAGTTCGCGGGGATCCGGGGAGCTGTTTTTT.

Here the CDR3 reads CASSPGHRNTIYF. In DNA form, the CDR3 reads TGTGCCAGCAGTCCCGGACACAGAAACACCATATATTTT. The V and J genes are TRBV6-5 and TRBJ1-3; TRBD1 might be the D (5 bases). The CDR3 contains 13 residues. Germline CDR1 reads MNHEY; CDR2 reads SVGAGI. V was pared by 5 bases and J by 5 bases, with 10 bases between.

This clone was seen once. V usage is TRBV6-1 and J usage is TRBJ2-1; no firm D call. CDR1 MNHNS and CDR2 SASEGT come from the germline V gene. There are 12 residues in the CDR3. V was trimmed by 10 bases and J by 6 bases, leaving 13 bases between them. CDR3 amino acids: CATRAPSNEQFF. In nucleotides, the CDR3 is TGTGCCACCCGCGCCCCATCCAATGAGCAGTTCTTC.

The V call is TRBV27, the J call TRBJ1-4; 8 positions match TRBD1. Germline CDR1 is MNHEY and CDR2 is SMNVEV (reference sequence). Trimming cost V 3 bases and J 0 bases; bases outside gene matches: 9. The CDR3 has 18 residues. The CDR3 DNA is TGTGCCAGCAGTTTGTGGGGACAGGCCAGTACAACTAATGAAAAACTGTTTTTT. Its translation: CASSLWGQASTTNEKLFF.

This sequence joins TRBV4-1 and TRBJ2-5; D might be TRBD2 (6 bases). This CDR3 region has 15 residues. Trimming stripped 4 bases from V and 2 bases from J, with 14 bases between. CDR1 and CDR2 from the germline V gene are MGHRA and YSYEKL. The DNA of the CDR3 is TGCGCCAGCAGCCCTCCGGCTGGGGGGCAAGAGACCCAGTACTTC. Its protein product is CASSPPAGGQETQYF.

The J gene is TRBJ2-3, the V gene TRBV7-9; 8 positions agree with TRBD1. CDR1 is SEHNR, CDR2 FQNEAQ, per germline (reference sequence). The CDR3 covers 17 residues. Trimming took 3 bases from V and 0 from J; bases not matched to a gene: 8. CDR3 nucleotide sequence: TGTGCCAGCAGCTTCGGGACAGGACGAGCTAGCACAGATACGCAGTATTTT. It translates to CASSFGTGRASTDTQYF.

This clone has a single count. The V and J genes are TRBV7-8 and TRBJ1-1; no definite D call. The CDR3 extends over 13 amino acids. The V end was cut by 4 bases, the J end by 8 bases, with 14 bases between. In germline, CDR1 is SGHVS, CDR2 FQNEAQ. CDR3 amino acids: CASSSRPLKEAFF. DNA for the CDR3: TGTGCCAGCAGCTCGAGGCCGCTGAAGGAAGCTTTCTTT.

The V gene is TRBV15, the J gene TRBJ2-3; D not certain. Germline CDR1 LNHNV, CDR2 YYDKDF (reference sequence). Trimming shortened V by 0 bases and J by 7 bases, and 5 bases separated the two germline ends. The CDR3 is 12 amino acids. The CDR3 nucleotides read TGTGCCACCAGCAGAGATATTAATACGCAGTATTTT. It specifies CATSRDINTQYF.

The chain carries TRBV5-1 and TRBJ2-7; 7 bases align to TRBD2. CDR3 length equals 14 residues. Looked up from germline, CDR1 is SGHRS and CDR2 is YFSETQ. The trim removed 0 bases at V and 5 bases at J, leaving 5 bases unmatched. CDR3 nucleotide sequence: TGCGCCAGCAGCTTGGAAGGGCTAGCGGACGAGCAGTACTTC. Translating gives CASSLEGLADEQYF.

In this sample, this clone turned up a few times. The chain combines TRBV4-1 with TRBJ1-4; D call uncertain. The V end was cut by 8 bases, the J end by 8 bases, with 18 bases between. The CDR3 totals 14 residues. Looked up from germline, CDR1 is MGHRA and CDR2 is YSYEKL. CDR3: CASASFFREEKLFF. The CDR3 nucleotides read TGCGCCAGCGCTTCATTCTTTAGAGAAGAAAAACTGTTTTTT.

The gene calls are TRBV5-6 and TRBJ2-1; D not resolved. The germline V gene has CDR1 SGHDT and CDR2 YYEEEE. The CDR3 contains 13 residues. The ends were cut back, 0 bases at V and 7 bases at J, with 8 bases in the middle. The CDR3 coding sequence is TGTGCCAGCAGCTTGGCAGGCTGGAATGAGCAGTTCTTC. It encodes CASSLAGWNEQFF.

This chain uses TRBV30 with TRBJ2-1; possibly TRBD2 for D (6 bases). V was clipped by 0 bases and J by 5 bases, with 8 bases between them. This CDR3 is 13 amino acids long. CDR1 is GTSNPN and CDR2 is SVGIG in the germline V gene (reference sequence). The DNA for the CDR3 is TGTGCCTGGAGTGTCGGGGGAAACAATGAGCAGTTCTTC. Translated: CAWSVGGNNEQFF.

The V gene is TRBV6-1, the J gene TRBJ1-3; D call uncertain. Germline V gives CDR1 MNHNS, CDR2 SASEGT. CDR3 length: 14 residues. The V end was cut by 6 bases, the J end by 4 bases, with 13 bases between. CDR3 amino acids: CASRNSGAGNTIYF. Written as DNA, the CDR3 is TGTGCCAGCAGGAACTCGGGAGCAGGAAACACCATATATTTT.

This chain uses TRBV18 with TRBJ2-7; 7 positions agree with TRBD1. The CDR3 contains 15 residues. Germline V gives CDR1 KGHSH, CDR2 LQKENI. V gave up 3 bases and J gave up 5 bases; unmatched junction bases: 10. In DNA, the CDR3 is TGTGCCAGCTCACCGAGACAGGGAACTCCCAACGAGCAGTACTTC. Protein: CASSPRQGTPNEQYF. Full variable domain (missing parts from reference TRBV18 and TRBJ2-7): NAGVMQNPRHLVRRRGQEARLRCSPMKGHSHVYWYRQLPEEGLKFMVYLQKENIIDESGMPKERFSAEFPKEGPSILRIQQVVRGDSAAYFCASSPRQGTPNEQYFGPGTRLTVT.

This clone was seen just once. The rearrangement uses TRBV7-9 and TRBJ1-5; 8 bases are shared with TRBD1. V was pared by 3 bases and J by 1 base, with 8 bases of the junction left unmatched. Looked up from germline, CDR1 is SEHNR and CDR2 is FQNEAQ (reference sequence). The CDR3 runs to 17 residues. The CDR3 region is CASSFSGGLDSNQPQHF. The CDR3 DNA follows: TGTGCCAGCAGCTTTTCAGGGGGCTTAGACAGCAATCAGCCCCAGCATTTT.

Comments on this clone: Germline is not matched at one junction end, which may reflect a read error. For the CDR3, the DNA is TGTGCCGTCAGTGGGGATACGGCGGGGGGCACAGATACGCAGTATTTT. It translates to CAVSGDTAGGTDTQYF. This chain uses TRBV10-3 with TRBJ2-3; 7 bases fit TRBD2. The CDR3 spans 16 residues. Germline values: CDR1 ENHRY, CDR2 SYGVKD.

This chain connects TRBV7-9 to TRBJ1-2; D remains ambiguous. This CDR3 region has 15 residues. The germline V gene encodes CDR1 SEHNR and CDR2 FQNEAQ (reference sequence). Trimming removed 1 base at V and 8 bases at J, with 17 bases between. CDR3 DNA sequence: TGTGCCAGCAGCTTAGGACTTCGGGATAAGGAAGGCTACACCTTC. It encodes CASSLGLRDKEGYTF.

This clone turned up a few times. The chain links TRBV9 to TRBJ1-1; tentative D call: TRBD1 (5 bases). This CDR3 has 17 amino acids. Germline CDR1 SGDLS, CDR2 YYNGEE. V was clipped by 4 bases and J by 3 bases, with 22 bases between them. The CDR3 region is CASSPRGYRTGDTEAFF. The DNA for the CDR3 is TGTGCCAGCAGCCCGAGGGGTTACAGGACGGGGGACACTGAAGCTTTCTTT.

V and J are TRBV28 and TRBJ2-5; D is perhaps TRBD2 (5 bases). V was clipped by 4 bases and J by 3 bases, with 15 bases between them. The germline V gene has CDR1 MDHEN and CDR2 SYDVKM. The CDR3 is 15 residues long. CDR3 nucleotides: TGTGCCAGCAGTTCGCTAGCCGTTGGGGAAGAGACCCAGTACTTC. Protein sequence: CASSSLAVGEETQYF.

CDR3 sequence: CASSPGTISYEQYF. The CDR3 DNA reads TGTGCCAGTAGTCCCGGGACTATCTCCTACGAGCAGTACTTC. The gene calls are TRBV19 and TRBJ2-7; 7 positions agree with TRBD2. Germline-derived CDR1 and CDR2 are LNHDA and SQIVND (reference sequence). The CDR3 contains 14 residues. Germline trimming cut 5 bases from V and 0 bases from J; bases unmatched to any gene: 4.

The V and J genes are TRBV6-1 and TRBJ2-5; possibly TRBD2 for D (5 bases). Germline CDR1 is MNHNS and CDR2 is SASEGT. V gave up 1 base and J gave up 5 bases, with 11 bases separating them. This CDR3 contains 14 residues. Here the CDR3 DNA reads TGTGCCAGCAGTGAAGGACGGGGTTCGGAGACCCAGTACTTC. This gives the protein CASSEGRGSETQYF.